The rows below give T cell receptor beta chains drawn from one sample of a study of blood T cell repertoires in COVID-19. The data were produced by immunoSEQ multiplex PCR, yet TCRdb's version contains in-frame clones alone and is incomplete. The sample includes around 130,000 clones, about 83% of them seen just once. Sequencing input: peripheral blood. The origin of the receptors is a woman between 45 and 65 years old with acute or convalescent COVID-19. Both conserved end residues are part of each CDR3. Each record gives: D gene, J gene, clone size, V gene, CDR3 length, CDR3 DNA, CDR3 protein. D genes are given only for firm matches. Not all rows give a size; the values are once, few, many and, for expanded clones, a class.

D gene: TRBD1; J gene: TRBJ1-4; clone size: .; V gene: TRBV5-1; CDR3 length: 14; CDR3 DNA: TGCGCCAGCAGCCTGACAGGGTCGGGTGAAAAACTGTTTTTT; CDR3 protein: CASSLTGSGEKLFF
D gene: .; J gene: TRBJ1-3; clone size: once; V gene: TRBV30; CDR3 length: 12; CDR3 DNA: TGTGCCTGGAGTGTTATCGGAGACACCATATATTTT; CDR3 protein: CAWSVIGDTIYF
D gene: .; J gene: TRBJ2-3; clone size: .; V gene: TRBV19; CDR3 length: 13; CDR3 DNA: TGTGCCAGTAGTCAGACAGTGCCAGATACGCAGTATTTT; CDR3 protein: CASSQTVPDTQYF
D gene: TRBD2; J gene: TRBJ2-3; clone size: .; V gene: TRBV13; CDR3 length: 16; CDR3 DNA: TGTGCCAGCAGAGCGGGGACGGGATCGACGACAGATACGCAGTATTTT; CDR3 protein: CASRAGTGSTTDTQYF
D gene: .; J gene: TRBJ2-7; clone size: .; V gene: TRBV15; CDR3 length: 13; CDR3 DNA: TGTGCCACCAGCAGAGAAGGGGCCTACGAGCAGTACTTC; CDR3 protein: CATSREGAYEQYF
D gene: .; J gene: TRBJ2-1; clone size: .; V gene: TRBV14; CDR3 length: 15; CDR3 DNA: TGTGCCAGCAGCCAAGATATTAAAGGGGAAGATGAGCAGTTCTTC; CDR3 protein: CASSQDIKGEDEQFF
D gene: TRBD2; J gene: TRBJ2-2; clone size: .; V gene: TRBV18; CDR3 length: 18; CDR3 DNA: TGTGCCAGCTCACTCATGACTAGCGGGAGTAGGAACACCGGGGAGCTGTTTTTT; CDR3 protein: CASSLMTSGSRNTGELFF
D gene: .; J gene: TRBJ1-2; clone size: .; V gene: TRBV19; CDR3 length: 15; CDR3 DNA: TGTGCCAGTAGTATGGGGCAGGGGCCGTATTATGGCTACACCTTC; CDR3 protein: CASSMGQGPYYGYTF
D gene: .; J gene: TRBJ1-1; clone size: .; V gene: TRBV7-9; CDR3 length: 14; CDR3 DNA: TGTGCCAGCAGCTTAGCATCTGACAGAACTGAAGCTTTCTTT; CDR3 protein: CASSLASDRTEAFF
D gene: .; J gene: TRBJ1-2; clone size: .; V gene: TRBV29-1; CDR3 length: 13; CDR3 DNA: TGCAGCACGACGAGACCGGAGGACTATGGCTACACCTTC; CDR3 protein: CSTTRPEDYGYTF
D gene: .; J gene: TRBJ2-1; clone size: .; V gene: TRBV13; CDR3 length: 17; CDR3 DNA: TGTGCCAGCAGCTTTAACCCCACGGGAGTCTCCTACAATGAGCAGTTCTTC; CDR3 protein: CASSFNPTGVSYNEQFF
D gene: .; J gene: TRBJ1-2; clone size: .; V gene: TRBV7-2; CDR3 length: 17; CDR3 DNA: TGTGCCAGCCTATTCTCCTCAGGGACACATTTATCCGCTGGCTACACCTTC; CDR3 protein: CASLFSSGTHLSAGYTF
D gene: .; J gene: TRBJ2-7; clone size: .; V gene: TRBV16; CDR3 length: 15; CDR3 DNA: TGTGCCAGCAGCCCGTTAGCGTCGAGCTCCTACGAGCAGTACTTC; CDR3 protein: CASSPLASSSYEQYF
D gene: TRBD1; J gene: TRBJ1-6; clone size: .; V gene: TRBV20-1; CDR3 length: 14; CDR3 DNA: TGCAGTGCTAGTATGGACAGGGTGGGTTCACCCCTCCACTTT; CDR3 protein: CSASMDRVGSPLHF
D gene: .; J gene: TRBJ2-7; clone size: once; V gene: TRBV6-1; CDR3 length: 19; CDR3 DNA: TGTGCCAGCAGTGAGACCACCCCAGAGTGGGGGCAGCGAGCCTACGAGCAGTACTTC; CDR3 protein: CASSETTPEWGQRAYEQYF
D gene: .; J gene: TRBJ1-1; clone size: .; V gene: TRBV9; CDR3 length: 15; CDR3 DNA: TGTGCCAGCAGCCAAAGCGGGGGCATGAACACTGAAGCTTTCTTT; CDR3 protein: CASSQSGGMNTEAFF
D gene: .; J gene: TRBJ2-7; clone size: .; V gene: TRBV21-1; CDR3 length: 20; CDR3 DNA: TGTGCCAGCAGCAAAGTTGTAGGGGGGCCCGGCGGGAGGGCCCCAGACGAGCAGTACTTC; CDR3 protein: CASSKVVGGPGGRAPDEQYF
D gene: .; J gene: TRBJ1-1; clone size: .; V gene: TRBV6-5; CDR3 length: 14; CDR3 DNA: TGTGCCAGCAGTTACAGGCCCCGTGCGGGACGGGCTTTCTTT; CDR3 protein: CASSYRPRAGRAFF
D gene: .; J gene: TRBJ2-7; clone size: .; V gene: TRBV7-2; CDR3 length: 15; CDR3 DNA: TGTGCCAGCAGCTTAGCACAGACCTATTCCTACGAGCAGTACTTC; CDR3 protein: CASSLAQTYSYEQYF
D gene: .; J gene: TRBJ1-3; clone size: .; V gene: TRBV7-8; CDR3 length: 16; CDR3 DNA: TGTGCCAGCAGCTTAATGGTGACAGGAACTGGAAACACCATATATTTT; CDR3 protein: CASSLMVTGTGNTIYF
D gene: .; J gene: TRBJ1-6; clone size: few; V gene: TRBV27; CDR3 length: 14; CDR3 DNA: TGTGCCAGCAGTTCGCCGGGGTATAATTCACCCCTCCACTTT; CDR3 protein: CASSSPGYNSPLHF
D gene: .; J gene: TRBJ1-6; clone size: .; V gene: TRBV30; CDR3 length: 12; CDR3 DNA: TGTGCCGGGGGACTCCCGGGTTCACCCCTCCACTTT; CDR3 protein: CAGGLPGSPLHF
D gene: .; J gene: TRBJ1-2; clone size: once; V gene: TRBV12-3/TRBV12-4; CDR3 length: 13; CDR3 DNA: TGTGCCAGCCGATCGCAGGCAAACTATGGCTACACCTTC; CDR3 protein: CASRSQANYGYTF
D gene: TRBD1; J gene: TRBJ1-4; clone size: .; V gene: TRBV6-5; CDR3 length: 15; CDR3 DNA: TGTGCCAGCACCACAGGGGACGCAACTAATGAAAAACTGTTTTTT; CDR3 protein: CASTTGDATNEKLFF
D gene: TRBD2; J gene: TRBJ2-1; clone size: .; V gene: TRBV5-1; CDR3 length: 17; CDR3 DNA: TGCGCCAGCAGCTTGGGGAGTAGCGGGTTCACCTACAATGAGCAGTTCTTC; CDR3 protein: CASSLGSSGFTYNEQFF
D gene: TRBD2; J gene: TRBJ2-5; clone size: once; V gene: TRBV24-1; CDR3 length: 16; CDR3 DNA: TGTGCCACCAGTGATCCGGGACTAGCGGGGGGGCGCGCCCAGTACTTC; CDR3 protein: CATSDPGLAGGRAQYF
D gene: .; J gene: TRBJ1-2; clone size: .; V gene: TRBV19; CDR3 length: 12; CDR3 DNA: TGTGCCAGTAACAAGGACTCCTATGGCTACACCTTC; CDR3 protein: CASNKDSYGYTF
D gene: .; J gene: TRBJ1-2; clone size: .; V gene: TRBV9; CDR3 length: 13; CDR3 DNA: TGTGCCAGCACCGTGCGCACCTACTATGGCTACACCTTC; CDR3 protein: CASTVRTYYGYTF
D gene: TRBD1; J gene: TRBJ1-4; clone size: .; V gene: TRBV29-1; CDR3 length: 14; CDR3 DNA: TGCAGCGTTGGAGGACAGGGTGGGATTGAAAAACTGTTTTTT; CDR3 protein: CSVGGQGGIEKLFF
D gene: .; J gene: TRBJ1-5; clone size: .; V gene: TRBV6-5; CDR3 length: 14; CDR3 DNA: TGTGCCAGCAGTTCCGGGTCTAGCAATCAGCCCCAGCATTTT; CDR3 protein: CASSSGSSNQPQHF
D gene: .; J gene: TRBJ2-7; clone size: few; V gene: TRBV30; CDR3 length: 11; CDR3 DNA: TGTGCCTGGTCGTCCGCCTACGAGCAGTACTTC; CDR3 protein: CAWSSAYEQYF
D gene: .; J gene: TRBJ1-4; clone size: .; V gene: TRBV27; CDR3 length: 14; CDR3 DNA: TGTGCCAGCAGCCCCGACATCCCCGATGAAAAACTGTTTTTT; CDR3 protein: CASSPDIPDEKLFF
D gene: .; J gene: TRBJ2-5; clone size: .; V gene: TRBV5-1; CDR3 length: 16; CDR3 DNA: TGCGCCAGCACCCTGCCCCCGCTAGCTGCGTGCGAGACCCAGTACTTC; CDR3 protein: CASTLPPLAACETQYF